There are many counts of the clone carrying this TCR beta chain. CDR3-region Arm-PCR and iRepertoire HTBI primers produced the TCR beta libraries. TCRdb ran MiXCR on the multiplex PCR reads and lists one entry per CDR3 protein. The table records about 530,000 distinct CDR3 sequences, roughly 16% of them present only once. The data were taken from a study of regulatory T cells in long-lasting Graves disease. The ends were cut back, 7 bases at V and 2 bases at J, with 9 bases in the middle. The CDR3 extends over 13 amino acids. Time point: newly diagnosed GD, antithyroid drugs for less than 3 months. With RNA extracted from PBMCs as input, the TCR library was made. These data also featured in a second study, about T cells in Graves' hyperthyroidism and ophthalmopathy. From that report: RT-PCR in the first round (using the HTBI primer set) targeted the TCR CDR3.

The source of this sequence is a woman aged 35-60 years with Graves disease. J is TRBJ1-5 and V is TRBV12-3 or TRBV12-4; D is undetermined. The sample here was peripheral blood mononuclear cells (PBMCs), taken at new diagnosis, from a patient treated with antithyroid drugs. The CDR3 coding sequence is TGTGCCAGCAACAAGGGAGGCAATCAGCCCCAGCATTTT. It encodes CASNKGGNQPQHF.